The present entry profiles one T cell receptor beta chain with its context. The same CDR3 also results from other DNA sequences found in this sample. This entry belongs to a study of shared clonotypes between healthy human individuals. Produced via immunoSEQ multiplex PCR; TCRdb's table is partial and in-frame only. This table has some 2,100,000 clones, almost 96% appearing once. This CDR3 is 14 amino acids long. Germline V gene sequence: CDR1 SGHRS, CDR2 YFSETQ. Deletions cut 2 bases from V and 1 base from J, with 8 bases between. The sequenced material came from naive CD4+ T cells sorted from blood. Subset defined: CD45RA+ positively selected. This rearrangement joins TRBV5-1 to TRBJ2-3; D is perhaps TRBD1 (5 bases). This receptor was taken from a man aged 18-30 years in good health. In DNA form, the CDR3 reads TGCGCCAGCAGCTTACAGGCCGGCACAGATACGCAGTATTTT. This translates into CASSLQAGTDTQYF.